This TCR beta chain was profiled in a study of blood T cell repertoires in COVID-19 (dated by TCRdb to 2020 to 2021). Study-wide context: The collaborator samples originated in the United States, Italy and Spain and spanned the acute and convalescent phases of COVID-19. A de-identified subject ID, COVID-19 status, age in years and sex were almost always included in the sample metadata. The material from the prospective study consisted of cDNA or gDNA derived from T cells, B-cell-depleted T cells, or PBMCs. Samples were obtained from the ongoing ImmuneRACE study (first 160 participants) and from approximately 1,200 subjects provided by 6 global collaborators. The repertoires were made available in a free public database intended to serve as a resource for research on the immune response to SARS-CoV-2. HLA class I and class II types, where available, came from metadata supplied by the sample provider rather than from assay-based typing. The dataset comprised deeply sampled blood TCRbeta repertoires from subjects exposed to, actively infected with, or recovered from COVID-19.

This clone was picked up a small number of times. It has no known antigen specificity. Per-base qualities were not stored, and no clone one base away is much larger. Whole blood was collected in K2EDTA tubes by collaborating institutions according to the institutions' own protocols. Collaborator samples were shipped for TCRbeta analysis as frozen whole blood, isolated PBMCs, or DNA extracted from either sample type. The immunoSEQ Assay, a bias-controlled multiplex PCR, was used to amplify TCRbeta CDR3 regions from genomic DNA. As for how the authors treated the data: Nucleated cell counts per sample were estimated from amplification of reference gene primers within the assay. Sequence reads were collapsed and filtered to measure the absolute abundance of every unique TCRbeta CDR3 rearrangement. Productive Simpson clonality was computed per sample as the square root of Simpson's diversity index over productive rearrangements. Held by TCRdb, this immuneACCESS table contains in-frame sequences only and omits some clones. Under half of the omission traces to an unresolved V gene where checked; the cause of the rest is unknown. Clonal size and the V and J genes are those of that table, whereas D and trimming came from the DNA. The sample table records around 180,000 clones; approximately 87% of these occur just once. 2% to 3% of the sample goes to the ten largest clones.

Study-wide findings and limitations: Clinical and demographic metadata were provided uncurated, with the amount varying by source and participant.

The germline V gene gives CDR1 as SGHAT and CDR2 as FQNNGV. Trimming takes 7 bases from V and 2 bases from J, and the germline ends sit 15 bases apart. Reading from cysteine to phenylalanine, the CDR3 counts 15 amino acids. Only the CDR3 part of the read is kept: 45 bases, read in frame from the first base. Sequencing input: peripheral blood. The clonotype originates from a man between 40 and 49 years old with active or convalescent COVID-19. The rearranged chain carries TRBV11-2 and TRBJ2-1; the D gene is perhaps TRBD1, on 5 matching bases. The nucleotide sequence is TGTGCCAGCACTATGGTCACAGGAACCTACAATGAGCAGTTCTTC. The encoded protein is CASTMVTGTYNEQFF. Reference TRBV11-2 and TRBJ2-1 genes cover what lies past the CDR3, so the full variable domain is EAGVAQSPRYKIIEKRQSVAFWCNPISGHATLYWYQQILGQGPKLLIQFQNNGVVDDSQLPKDRFSAERLKGVDSTLKIQPAKLEDSAVYLCASTMVTGTYNEQFFGPGTRLTVL.